This T cell receptor (beta chain) was sequenced during a study of blood T cell repertoires in COVID-19. Background on the study: The United States, Italy and Spain were the sources of the acute and convalescent COVID-19 samples. PBMCs, B-cell-depleted T cells, or T cells provided the cDNA or gDNA that made up the material.

V lost 2 bases to trimming and J lost 7 bases; unmatched junction nucleotides: 7. The CDR3 consists of 16 residues. Germline lookup yields CDR1 MNHNS and CDR2 SASEGT. Per the original methods: Using reference gene primer amplification, nucleated cell counts were estimated. The method was immunoSEQ multiplex PCR; TCRdb's version includes in-frame clones alone and lacks a portion of them. Clonal size and the V and J genes are those of that table, whereas D and trimming came from the DNA. The sample shows 15,000 to 20,000 clones, approximately 91% of them seen only once. This sequence was found in a human donor in a cohort sampled during active COVID-19. The genes are TRBV6-1 and TRBJ2-2, with 10 bases that match TRBD2. The sequencing sample was made of peripheral blood. The CDR3 DNA is TGTGCCAGCAGTGAACTGAGCGGGGGGGCCGGCGGGGAGCTGTTTTTT. The encoded protein is CASSELSGGAGGELFF.